The 6 T cell receptor beta chains given below trace back to one sample, sequenced in a study of T cells in Graves' hyperthyroidism and ophthalmopathy. Amplified regions were TCR beta CDR3 sequences from RNA transcripts. HTBI primers were the set used in a first-round RT-PCR of the TCR CDR3. One entry per CDR3 protein results from TCRdb running MiXCR on the multiplex PCR reads. In the table there are approximately 710,000 distinct CDR3 sequences, roughly 17% of which are singletons. The specimen sequenced was blood. These receptors came from a man in his fifties or sixties with Graves' hyperthyroidism.

The J gene is TRBJ1-3, the V gene TRBV15; 7 bases agree with TRBD1. Germline loops: CDR1 LNHNV, CDR2 YYDKDF (reference sequence). V dropped 2 bases and J dropped 4; count of bases not matched to a gene: 8. The CDR3 is made up of 16 amino acids. The CDR3, as DNA: TGTGCCACCAGCAGAAGGGGACAGACCCTGGGAAACACCATATATTTT. This sequence encodes CATSRRGQTLGNTIYF. The entire variable domain, with the rest obtained from reference TRBV15 and TRBJ1-3, is as follows: DAMVIQNPRYQVTQFGKPVTLSCSQTLNHNVMYWYQQKSSQAPKLLFHYYDKDFNNEADTPDNFQSRRPNTSFCFLDIRSPGLGDTAMYLCATSRRGQTLGNTIYFGEGSWLTVV.

This clonotype was seen a handful of times. At one end, the junction sequence differs from germline, possibly due to a read error. The chain couples TRBV24-1 to TRBJ2-7; D is possibly TRBD2 (5 bases). Per the germline V gene, CDR1 is KGHDR and CDR2 is SFDVKD. The CDR3 length is 13 residues. CDR3 residues: CAASDGLSYEQYF. For the CDR3, the DNA is TGTGCCGCCAGTGACGGACTCTCCTACGAGCAGTACTTC.

The chain couples TRBV29-1 to TRBJ2-1; D is unclear. The CDR3 has 13 amino acids. CDR1 and CDR2 from the germline V gene are SQVTM and ANQGSEA. Trimming cost V 3 bases and J 6 bases, with 12 bases left between them. The CDR3 DNA is TGCAGCGTTGACGGCGCCCCGGGCAATGAGCAGTTCTTC. It specifies CSVDGAPGNEQFF.

This clonotype showed up just a few times. This chain connects TRBV4-1 to TRBJ2-1, with 13 bases aligning to TRBD2. The CDR3 loop spans 16 amino acids. Germline CDR1 is MGHRA and CDR2 is YSYEKL. V gave up 3 bases and J gave up 8 bases; unmatched junction bases: 7. This chain's CDR3 is CASSHRLAGGGDEQFF. Written as DNA, the CDR3 is TGCGCCAGCAGCCATAGACTAGCGGGAGGCGGAGATGAGCAGTTCTTC.

This clonotype was counted at least ten times. The chain links TRBV13 to TRBJ2-7; TRBD1 agrees at 9 bases. The germline V gene has CDR1 PRHDT and CDR2 FYEKMQ (reference sequence). This CDR3 region has 15 residues. The V and J ends lost 2 bases and 2 bases, in that order; junction bases with no gene match: 4. CDR3 DNA sequence: TGTGCCAGCAGCTTATCCGGGACAGGGACCTACGAGCAGTACTTC. Translated, it gives CASSLSGTGTYEQYF. Full variable domain (rest looked up from reference TRBV13 and TRBJ2-7): AAGVIQSPRHLIKEKRETATLKCYPIPRHDTVYWYQQGPGQDPQFLISFYEKMQSDKGSIPDRFSAQQFSDYHSELNMSSLELGDSALYFCASSLSGTGTYEQYFGPGTRLTVT.

This clonotype was picked up many times. The rearrangement uses TRBV11-2 and TRBJ2-1, with 9 bases fitting TRBD2. The V gene end was trimmed by 1 base and the J gene end by 4 bases; junction bases not matched to a gene: 2. This CDR3 has 15 residues. Germline loops: CDR1 SGHAT, CDR2 FQNNGV. The DNA of the CDR3 is TGTGCCAGCAGCTTAGGGACTAGCGTTTACAATGAGCAGTTCTTC. Its protein is CASSLGTSVYNEQFF.